These T cell receptor beta chains were read from a single sample in a study of OX40 agonist ivuxolimab in advanced cancers. Assay used: immunoSEQ multiplex PCR; TCRdb lists only in-frame clones, some missing. The table includes tens of thousands of clones, 80% to 90% detected once. The source was CD4+ or CD8+ T cells sorted from blood, collected in a trial of the OX40 agonist ivuxolimab. The receptors originated from an adult with an advanced solid tumor such as melanoma, head and neck, liver or kidney cancer. CDR3s include the opening cysteine and the closing phenylalanine or tryptophan. Fields, in order: J gene, clone size, V gene, CDR3 protein. Size tells how often a clone was seen (once, few, many) or the class of an expanded clone, and some rows leave it out.

J: TRBJ2-7; size: .; V: TRBV2; CDR3: CASSETASYEQYF
J: TRBJ1-2; size: .; V: TRBV29-1; CDR3: CSVNLGGTENGYTF
J: TRBJ1-3; size: .; V: TRBV27; CDR3: CASSPPPTVSGNTIYF
J: TRBJ1-5; size: .; V: TRBV30; CDR3: CAWSDGSNQPQHF
J: TRBJ2-5; size: .; V: TRBV13; CDR3: CASSPGNQETQYF
J: TRBJ2-1; size: .; V: TRBV29-1; CDR3: CSVEDQGQGALSNEQFF
J: TRBJ1-2; size: .; V: TRBV29-1; CDR3: CSAGGGRGVYGYTF
J: TRBJ2-1; size: medium-sized; V: TRBV30; CDR3: CASREGQYNEQFF
J: TRBJ2-2; size: .; V: TRBV5-1; CDR3: CASSFPRQDPNTGELFF
J: TRBJ1-5; size: .; V: TRBV2; CDR3: CASSGRGYSNQPQHF
J: TRBJ2-3; size: .; V: TRBV5-6; CDR3: CASRGGPDTQYF
J: TRBJ2-3; size: .; V: TRBV7-6; CDR3: CASSIGTADTDTQYF
J: TRBJ1-2; size: medium-sized; V: TRBV19; CDR3: CASSIVADYGYTF
J: TRBJ1-1; size: .; V: TRBV19; CDR3: CASSIRTGTMNTEAFF
J: TRBJ2-5; size: medium-sized; V: TRBV27; CDR3: CASSLSLGSKETQYF
J: TRBJ1-6; size: few; V: TRBV14; CDR3: CASSQVDGPGTYNSPLHF
J: TRBJ2-1; size: .; V: TRBV9; CDR3: CASSVEAVSSPYNEQFF
J: TRBJ1-2; size: few; V: TRBV12-5; CDR3: CASGPQGSYGYTF
J: TRBJ2-3; size: .; V: TRBV7-9; CDR3: CASSFGGGTDTQYF
J: TRBJ2-1; size: .; V: TRBV6-5; CDR3: CASSYRTPSSYNEQFF
J: TRBJ2-7; size: .; V: TRBV29-1; CDR3: CSVAVSYEQYF
J: TRBJ2-7; size: .; V: TRBV30; CDR3: CAWSVLVGEQYF
J: TRBJ1-4; size: .; V: TRBV9; CDR3: CASGLDRDRTNEKLFF
J: TRBJ2-2; size: .; V: TRBV5-6; CDR3: CASSLSITGELFF
J: TRBJ1-4; size: .; V: TRBV2; CDR3: CASSEPNFATNEKLFF
J: TRBJ1-2; size: medium-sized; V: TRBV5-5; CDR3: CASSPLEQAVYGYTF
J: TRBJ1-4; size: .; V: TRBV27; CDR3: CASSIVWADREKLFF
J: TRBJ2-5; size: .; V: TRBV30; CDR3: CAWSGGALETQYF
J: TRBJ1-5; size: .; V: TRBV2; CDR3: CASSEAGRSNQPQHF
J: TRBJ2-3; size: few; V: TRBV6-5; CDR3: CASSPQGFSTDTQYF
J: TRBJ2-3; size: few; V: TRBV27; CDR3: CASSGTVEDTQYF
J: TRBJ1-1; size: once; V: TRBV5-4; CDR3: CASSPQPGANTEAFF
J: TRBJ2-3; size: .; V: TRBV6-5; CDR3: CASSFKREWGTDTQYF
J: TRBJ2-5; size: .; V: TRBV28; CDR3: CASSDPLGNLQYF
J: TRBJ1-4; size: .; V: TRBV7-9; CDR3: CASSTRQGTNEKLFF
J: TRBJ1-2; size: .; V: TRBV30; CDR3: CAWVGLAEQANYGYTF
J: TRBJ1-1; size: .; V: TRBV13; CDR3: CASSGGGTEAFF
J: TRBJ1-2; size: .; V: TRBV15; CDR3: CATSVGGEDYGYTF
J: TRBJ2-2; size: once; V: TRBV6-5; CDR3: CASRGTGSNTGELFF
J: TRBJ2-7; size: .; V: TRBV10-1; CDR3: CASSGGYEQYF
J: TRBJ2-3; size: .; V: TRBV29-1; CDR3: CSVEPGDPDTQYF
J: TRBJ1-2; size: .; V: TRBV9; CDR3: CASSAGTAPTNYGYTF
J: TRBJ2-4; size: .; V: TRBV28; CDR3: CASSPSRGWNIQYF
J: TRBJ1-1; size: .; V: TRBV4-1; CDR3: CASSQERNTEAFF
J: TRBJ2-7; size: once; V: TRBV6-5; CDR3: CASSYTRTGREQYF